Below are 9 T cell receptor beta chains sequenced from a single sample in a study of response to subunit inactivated influenza vaccine. One entry per CDR3 protein results from TCRdb running MiXCR on the RT-PCR reads. This table holds around 580,000 distinct CDR3 sequences, about 15% found once. The starting material was PBMCs from blood, obtained 11 to 12 days after vaccination. The receptors derive from a man aged 50 to 60 who received an inactivated influenza vaccine.

The genes are TRBV18 and TRBJ1-1, with 7 bases lining up with TRBD1. The V gene end was trimmed by 6 bases and the J gene end by 4 bases; junction bases not matched to a gene: 11. CDR1 is KGHSH, CDR2 LQKENI, per germline. The CDR3 contains 15 residues. The CDR3 reads CASSSRQGDTTEAFF. CDR3 coding DNA: TGTGCCAGCTCTTCGAGACAGGGTGATACCACTGAAGCTTTCTTT.

This clonotype was seen a single time. The V gene is TRBV6-2 or TRBV6-3, the J gene TRBJ2-3; D may match TRBD1 or TRBD2 (5 bases each). In germline, CDR1 is MNHEY, CDR2 SVGEGT. The V and J ends lost 4 bases and 7 bases respectively, with 15 bases between them. The CDR3 runs to 14 residues. The CDR3 sequence is CASSFPGPSNTQYF. The CDR3 DNA is TGTGCCAGCAGTTTCCCGGGACCTTCGAATACGCAGTATTTT.

Only a few counts were recorded for this clonotype. The V and J genes are TRBV3-1 and TRBJ1-6, with 8 bases identical to TRBD1. Trimming at V came to 1 base and at J to 6 bases, leaving 2 bases not matched to a gene. The germline gives CDR1 LGHDT, CDR2 YNNKEL (reference sequence). This CDR3 has 15 amino acids. The CDR3 here is CASSQGQGTNSPLHF. CDR3 coding DNA: TGTGCCAGCAGCCAAGGACAGGGGACTAATTCACCCCTCCACTTT.

The chain is built from TRBV10-3 and TRBJ1-2, with D unclear. This CDR3 is 12 amino acids long. Germline V gives CDR1 ENHRY, CDR2 SYGVKD. The ends were cut back, 10 bases at V and 3 bases at J, with 12 bases in the middle. CDR3 sequence: CATRTDDYGYTF. Written as DNA, the CDR3 is TGTGCCACTAGGACGGATGACTATGGCTACACCTTC.

This clonotype was recorded at least ten times. The V and J genes are TRBV6-1 and TRBJ2-7; D may correspond to TRBD1 or TRBD2 (5 bases each). V lost 8 bases and J lost 2, with 16 bases in between. The V gene's germline CDR1 is MNHNS and CDR2 SASEGT. This CDR3 has 14 residues. DNA of the CDR3: TGTGCCAGCCATAGTCCGGGACGGACCTACGAGCAGTACTTC. The encoded protein is CASHSPGRTYEQYF.

In its sample, this clonotype was seen a few times. V is TRBV4-2 and J is TRBJ2-5; D gene uncertain. V was trimmed by 0 bases and J by 5 bases, leaving 10 bases between them. This CDR3 is built from 14 residues. Germline V CDR1 and CDR2: LGHNA, YNFKEQ. The CDR3 protein is CASSQDWVGETQYF. CDR3 bases: TGTGCCAGCAGCCAAGATTGGGTTGGTGAGACCCAGTACTTC.

The V and J genes are TRBV12-3 or TRBV12-4 and TRBJ2-1; TRBD1 is a possible D gene (6 bases). The CDR3 is 17 amino acids. The germline V and J ends were trimmed by 0 bases and 6 bases, with 18 bases remaining between them. This CDR3 is CASSLALGTGLGNEQFF. DNA for the CDR3: TGTGCCAGCAGTTTAGCGCTAGGTACAGGGCTCGGCAATGAGCAGTTCTTC.

The chain is built from TRBV27 and TRBJ2-7; D ambiguous. The germline V and J ends were trimmed by 6 bases and 0 bases, with 12 bases remaining between them. The CDR3 sequence is 14 residues long. CDR1 and CDR2 (germline): MNHEY, SMNVEV (reference sequence). CDR3 in DNA: TGTGCCAGCAGGGCCCTTTTTAACTCCTACGAGCAGTACTTC. This sequence encodes CASRALFNSYEQYF.

This clonotype was counted a few times. V usage is TRBV12-3 or TRBV12-4 and J usage is TRBJ2-1; D is unresolved. The CDR3 consists of 12 residues. V was shortened by 2 bases and J by 8 bases, with 7 bases between the two germline ends. The CDR3 protein is CASSLMRYEQFF. CDR3 in DNA: TGTGCCAGCAGTTTAATGCGCTATGAGCAGTTCTTC.